This TCR beta chain appears in the sequencing data of a study of neurological immune-mediated disorders. Trimming took 6 bases from V and 4 from J, leaving 21 bases between them. CDR1 is MNHEY, CDR2 SVGAGI, per germline. The CDR3 is made up of 16 amino acids. Regarding time point: longitudinal time-point 1 (baseline). The unsorted libraries were generated from a total of 2 million PBMCs, which had been stored in RNAlater at -80 C. This clonotype was recorded many times. TCRdb recomputed calls from the 5' RACE reads with MiXCR, one row per CDR3 protein. The sample gives tens of thousands of distinct CDR3 sequences, about 13% of which show up once; around 4.6% is in the top ten.

The receptor comes from a female donor with HTLV-1-associated myelopathy (HAM/TSP). The chain is built from TRBV6-5 and TRBJ1-1; D unclear. The sequenced material came from PBMCs. The CDR3 bases are TGTGCCAGCAGCTTCCTGAGTTTACTCACGGGCACTGAAGCTTTCTTT. Translation: CASSFLSLLTGTEAFF.